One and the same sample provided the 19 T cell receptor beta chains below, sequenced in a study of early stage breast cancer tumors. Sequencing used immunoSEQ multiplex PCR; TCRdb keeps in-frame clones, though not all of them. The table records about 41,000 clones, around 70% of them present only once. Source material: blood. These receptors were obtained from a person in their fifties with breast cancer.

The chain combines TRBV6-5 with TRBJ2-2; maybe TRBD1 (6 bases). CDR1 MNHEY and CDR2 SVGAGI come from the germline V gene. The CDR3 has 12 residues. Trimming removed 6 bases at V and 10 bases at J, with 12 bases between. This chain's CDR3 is CASSPPGEELFF. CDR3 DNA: TGTGCCAGCAGCCCCCCAGGGGAGGAGCTGTTTTTT.

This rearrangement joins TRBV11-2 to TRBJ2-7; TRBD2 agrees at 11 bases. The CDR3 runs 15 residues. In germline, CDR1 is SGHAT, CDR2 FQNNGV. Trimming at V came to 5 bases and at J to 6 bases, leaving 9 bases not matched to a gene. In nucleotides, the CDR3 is TGTGCCAGCAGCACCATAGCGGGAGGGCCGGGCGAGCAGTACTTC. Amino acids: CASSTIAGGPGEQYF.

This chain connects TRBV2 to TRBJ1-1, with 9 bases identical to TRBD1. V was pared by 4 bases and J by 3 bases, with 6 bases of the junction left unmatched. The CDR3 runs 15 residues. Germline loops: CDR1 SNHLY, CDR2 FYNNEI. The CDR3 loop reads CASSGQGVVDTEAFF. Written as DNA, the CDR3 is TGTGCCAGCAGTGGACAGGGGGTGGTCGACACTGAAGCTTTCTTT.

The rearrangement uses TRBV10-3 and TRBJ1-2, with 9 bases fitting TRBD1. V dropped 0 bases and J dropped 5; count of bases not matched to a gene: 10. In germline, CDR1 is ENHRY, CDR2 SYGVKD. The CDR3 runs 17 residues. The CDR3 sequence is CAISESTGTGNPYGYTF. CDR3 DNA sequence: TGTGCCATCAGTGAGTCGACCGGGACAGGGAACCCTTATGGCTACACCTTC.

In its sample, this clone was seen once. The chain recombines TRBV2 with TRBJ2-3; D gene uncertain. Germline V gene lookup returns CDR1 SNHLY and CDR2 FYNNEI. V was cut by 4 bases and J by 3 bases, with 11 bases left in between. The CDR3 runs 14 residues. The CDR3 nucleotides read TGTGCCAGCAGTGGTAAGACTGCGACAGATACGCAGTATTTT. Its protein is CASSGKTATDTQYF.

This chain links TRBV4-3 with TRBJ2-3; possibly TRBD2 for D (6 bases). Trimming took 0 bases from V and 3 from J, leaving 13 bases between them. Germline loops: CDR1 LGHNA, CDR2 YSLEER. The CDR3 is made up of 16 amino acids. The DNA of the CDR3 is TGCGCCAGCAGCCAAGATATGTCAGGGAGGACAGATACGCAGTATTTT. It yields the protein CASSQDMSGRTDTQYF.

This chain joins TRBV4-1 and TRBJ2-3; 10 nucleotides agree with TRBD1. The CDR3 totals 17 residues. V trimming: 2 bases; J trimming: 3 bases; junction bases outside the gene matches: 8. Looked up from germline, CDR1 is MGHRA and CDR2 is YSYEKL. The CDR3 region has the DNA TGCGCCAGCAGCCAACAGGGACAGGGGAGGAGTACAGATACGCAGTATTTT. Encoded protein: CASSQQGQGRSTDTQYF.

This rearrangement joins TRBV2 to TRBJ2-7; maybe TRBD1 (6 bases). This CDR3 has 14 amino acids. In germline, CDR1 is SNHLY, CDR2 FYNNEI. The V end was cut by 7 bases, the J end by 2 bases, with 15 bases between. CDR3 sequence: CASNHRVRTYEQYV. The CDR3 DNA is TGTGCCAGCAATCACAGGGTCAGGACCTACGAGCAGTACGTC.

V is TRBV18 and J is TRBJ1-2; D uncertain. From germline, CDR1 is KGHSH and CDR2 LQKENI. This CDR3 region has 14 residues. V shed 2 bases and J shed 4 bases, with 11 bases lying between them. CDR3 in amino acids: CASSPAAALYGYTF. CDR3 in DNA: TGTGCCAGCTCACCAGCGGCCGCGCTCTATGGCTACACCTTC.

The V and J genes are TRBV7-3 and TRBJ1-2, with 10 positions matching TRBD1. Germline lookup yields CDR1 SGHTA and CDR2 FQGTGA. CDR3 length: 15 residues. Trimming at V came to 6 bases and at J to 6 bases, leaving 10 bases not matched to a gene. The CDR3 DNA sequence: TGTGCCAGCAGTACGACAGGGGGCGCTTCTGATGGCTACACCTTC. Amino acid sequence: CASSTTGGASDGYTF.

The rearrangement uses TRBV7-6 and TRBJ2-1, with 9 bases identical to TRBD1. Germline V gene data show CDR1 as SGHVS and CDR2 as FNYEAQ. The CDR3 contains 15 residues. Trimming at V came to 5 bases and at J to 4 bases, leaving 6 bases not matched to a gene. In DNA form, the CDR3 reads TGTGCCAGCAGCAGATCGGGACAGGGTTACAATGAGCAGTTCTTC. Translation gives CASSRSGQGYNEQFF.

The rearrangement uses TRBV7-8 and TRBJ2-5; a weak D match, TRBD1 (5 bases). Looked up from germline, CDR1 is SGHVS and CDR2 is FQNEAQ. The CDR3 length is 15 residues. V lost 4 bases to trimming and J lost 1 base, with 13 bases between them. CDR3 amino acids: CASSYRNRSQETQYF. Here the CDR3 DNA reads TGTGCCAGCAGCTACCGTAACAGGTCCCAAGAGACCCAGTACTTC.

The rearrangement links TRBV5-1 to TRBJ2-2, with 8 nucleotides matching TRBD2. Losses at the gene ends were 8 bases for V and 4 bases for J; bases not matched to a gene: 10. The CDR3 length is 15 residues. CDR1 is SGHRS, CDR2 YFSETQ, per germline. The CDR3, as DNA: TGCGCCAGTTTGGGGCAGCGGGGGACCACCGGGGAGCTGTTTTTT. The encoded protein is CASLGQRGTTGELFF.

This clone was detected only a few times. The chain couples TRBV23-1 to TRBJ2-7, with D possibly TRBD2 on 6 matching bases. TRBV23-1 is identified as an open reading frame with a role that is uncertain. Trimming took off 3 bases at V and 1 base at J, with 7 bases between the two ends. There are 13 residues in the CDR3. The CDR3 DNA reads TGCGCCAGCAGTCAGCGGGGATCCTACGAGCAGTACTTC. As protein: CASSQRGSYEQYF.

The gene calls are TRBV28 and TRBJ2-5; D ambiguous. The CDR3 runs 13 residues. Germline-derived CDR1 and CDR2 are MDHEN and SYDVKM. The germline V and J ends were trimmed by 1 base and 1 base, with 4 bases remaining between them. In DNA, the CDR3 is TGTGCCAGCAGTTTATCCGGCCAAGAGACCCAGTACTTC. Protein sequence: CASSLSGQETQYF.

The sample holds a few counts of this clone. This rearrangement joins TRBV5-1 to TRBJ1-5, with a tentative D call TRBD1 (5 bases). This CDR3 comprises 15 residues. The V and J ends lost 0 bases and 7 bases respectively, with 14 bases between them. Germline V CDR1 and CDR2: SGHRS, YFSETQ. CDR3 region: CASSLAGGNGQPQHF. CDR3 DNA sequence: TGCGCCAGCAGCTTGGCCGGGGGAAACGGGCAGCCCCAGCATTTT.

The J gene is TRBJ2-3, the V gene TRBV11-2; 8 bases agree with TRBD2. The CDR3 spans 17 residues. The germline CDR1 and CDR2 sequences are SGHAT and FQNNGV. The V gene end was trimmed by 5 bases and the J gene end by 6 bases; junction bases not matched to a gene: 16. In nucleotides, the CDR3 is TGTGCCAGCAGCCCTAGTCGGCTGTCGGGGGGGCCGGATACGCAGTATTTT. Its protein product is CASSPSRLSGGPDTQYF.

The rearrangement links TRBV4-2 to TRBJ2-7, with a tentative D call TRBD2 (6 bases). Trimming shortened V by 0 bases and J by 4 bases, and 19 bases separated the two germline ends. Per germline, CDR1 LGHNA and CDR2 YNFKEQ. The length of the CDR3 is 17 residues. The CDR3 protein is CASSQEGRWTTRYEQYF. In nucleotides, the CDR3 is TGTGCCAGCAGCCAAGAGGGAAGATGGACTACTAGATACGAGCAGTACTTC.

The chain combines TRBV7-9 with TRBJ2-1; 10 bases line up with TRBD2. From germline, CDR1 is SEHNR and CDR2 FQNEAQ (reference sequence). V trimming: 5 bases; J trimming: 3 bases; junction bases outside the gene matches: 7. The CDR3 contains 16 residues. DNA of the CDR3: TGTGCCAGCAGCCCGGTTGGACTAGCGGACTACAATGAGCAGTTCTTC. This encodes CASSPVGLADYNEQFF.